This T cell receptor beta chain is drawn from a study of monozygotic twins with cystic fibrosis. Study overall: Libraries were built from roughly 3 micrograms of fragmented DNA using about 16 PCR cycles.

Libraries were prepared by immunoSEQ multiplex PCR; TCRdb keeps only in-frame clonotypes and omits some of them. Of about 30,000 clones detected, about 85% appear once; the ten largest clones hold around 1%. The germline CDR1 and CDR2 sequences are LNHDA and SQIVND (reference sequence). The length of the CDR3 is 14 residues. V lost 4 bases, J lost 5 bases, and 14 bases lay in between. As to this clone: The antigen remains undetermined.

Findings and caveats of the study: In this small cohort, shared CDR3 numbers showed no association with age, concordance or disease severity. Unrelated CF individuals shared fewer identical clonotypes than monozygotic CF twins.

The rearrangement links TRBV19 to TRBJ1-1; D remains unclear. The TCR sequence derives from a girl aged 2 to 10 with cystic fibrosis. The sample consisted of blood. CDR3 sequence reads: CASSTTGVSTEAFF. In DNA, the CDR3 is TGTGCCAGTAGTACCACGGGCGTTTCGACTGAAGCTTTCTTT.